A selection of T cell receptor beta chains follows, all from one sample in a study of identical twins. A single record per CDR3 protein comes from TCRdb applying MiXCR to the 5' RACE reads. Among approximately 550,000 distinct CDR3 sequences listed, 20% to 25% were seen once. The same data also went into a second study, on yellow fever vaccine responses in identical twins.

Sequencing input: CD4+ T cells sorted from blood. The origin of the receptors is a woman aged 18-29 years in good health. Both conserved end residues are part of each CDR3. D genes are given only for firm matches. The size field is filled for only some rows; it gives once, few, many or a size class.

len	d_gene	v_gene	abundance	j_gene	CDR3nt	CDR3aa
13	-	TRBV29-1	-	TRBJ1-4	TGCAGCGTTGGGGGGGGCGCGTCTGAAAAACTGTTTTTT	CSVGGGASEKLFF
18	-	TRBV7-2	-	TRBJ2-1	TGTGCCAGCAGCTTAGGGCAGAGGATCACAAGCTCCTACAATGAGCAGTTCTTC	CASSLGQRITSSYNEQFF
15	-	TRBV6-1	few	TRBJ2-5	TGTGCCAGCAGTAATGGGCTCCGTAGCCAAGAGACCCAGTACTTC	CASSNGLRSQETQYF
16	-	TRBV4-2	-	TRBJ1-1	TGTGCCAGCAGCCAAGATACTGGGCGGGGGAACACTGAAGCTTTCTTT	CASSQDTGRGNTEAFF
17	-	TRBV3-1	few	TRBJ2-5	TGTGCCAGCAGCCAAGATCTAGGGTCCAAGTACCAAGAGACCCAGTACTTC	CASSQDLGSKYQETQYF
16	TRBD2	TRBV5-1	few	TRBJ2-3	TGCGCCAGCAGCTTTTCCCGGACTAGCGGAATAGATACGCAGTATTTT	CASSFSRTSGIDTQYF
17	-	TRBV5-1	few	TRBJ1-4	TGCGCCAGCAGCGAAGGGCCGTCAGGAGCCACTAATGAAAAACTGTTTTTT	CASSEGPSGATNEKLFF
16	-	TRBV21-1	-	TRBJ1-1	TGTGCCAGCAGCAAAATGACCCCCGGGAGTAGCACTGAAGCTTTCTTT	CASSKMTPGSSTEAFF
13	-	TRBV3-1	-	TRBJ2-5	TGTGCCAGCAGCCAAGAAGAGCGCGCGGCCCAGTACTTC	CASSQEERAAQYF
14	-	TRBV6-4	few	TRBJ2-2	TGTGCCAGCAGGGAAGACGGCAGCACCGGGGAGCTGTTTTTT	CASREDGSTGELFF
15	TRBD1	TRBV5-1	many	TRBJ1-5	TGCGCCAGCAGCTTGGAGGGACAGAACAATCAGCCCCAGCATTTT	CASSLEGQNNQPQHF
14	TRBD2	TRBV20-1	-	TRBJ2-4	TGCAGTGCTAGAGATCAGCGGACTAGAGACATTCAGTACTTC	CSARDQRTRDIQYF
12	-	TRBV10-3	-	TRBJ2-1	TGTGCCATCAGTGAGTCAAACAATGAGCAGTTCTTC	CAISESNNEQFF
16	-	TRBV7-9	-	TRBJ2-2	TGTGCCAGCAGCCGCCGGGGGACAGTGAACACCGGGGAGCTGTTTTTT	CASSRRGTVNTGELFF
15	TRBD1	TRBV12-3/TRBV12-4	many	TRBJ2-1	TGTGCCAGCAGCGTTCCGGGACAGGGCTACAATGAGCAGTTCTTC	CASSVPGQGYNEQFF
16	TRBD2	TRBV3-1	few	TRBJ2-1	TGTGCCAGCAGCCAAGTAAGCGGGATCTCCTACAATGAGCAGTTCTTC	CASSQVSGISYNEQFF
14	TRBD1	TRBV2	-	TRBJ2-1	TGTGCCAGCACCGGACAGGGGCCATACAATGAGCAGTTCTTC	CASTGQGPYNEQFF
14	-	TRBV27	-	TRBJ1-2	TGTGCCAGCAGTATCCACGGGACGGCTTATGGCTACACCTTC	CASSIHGTAYGYTF
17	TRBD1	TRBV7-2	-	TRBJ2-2	TGTGCCAGCATCACAGGGGGCAGTGGTTGGAACACCGGGGAGCTGTTTTTT	CASITGGSGWNTGELFF
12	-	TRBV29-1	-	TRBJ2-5	TGCAGCGTTGAGTATACAGCAGAGACCCAGTACTTC	CSVEYTAETQYF
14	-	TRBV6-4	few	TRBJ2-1	TGTGCCAGCAGGCCCGAGGAGGGGAGCCTTGAGCAGTTCTTC	CASRPEEGSLEQFF
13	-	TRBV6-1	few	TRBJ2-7	TGTGCCAGCAGTGAAACAGGGCCATACGAGCAGTACTTC	CASSETGPYEQYF
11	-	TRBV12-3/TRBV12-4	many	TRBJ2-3	TGTGCCAGCAGTTTTGTCGGTACGCAGTATTTT	CASSFVGTQYF
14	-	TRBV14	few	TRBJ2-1	TGTGCCAGCAGCCAAGGAAACAGCTACAATGAGCAGTTCTTC	CASSQGNSYNEQFF
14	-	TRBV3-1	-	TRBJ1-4	TGTGCCAGCAGCCAAGGAGGAACTAATGAAAAACTGTTTTTT	CASSQGGTNEKLFF
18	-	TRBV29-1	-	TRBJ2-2	TGCAGCGTTGAATCGAGACTCACAACGGGAGCAAACACCGGGGAGCTGTTTTTT	CSVESRLTTGANTGELFF
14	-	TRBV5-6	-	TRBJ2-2	TGTGCCAGCGGCACTTTAGTCCTCTGCGGGGAGCTGTTTTTT	CASGTLVLCGELFF
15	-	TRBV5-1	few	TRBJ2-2	TGCGCCAGCAGCTTGGGACTGGGAGGCACCGGGGAGCTGTTTTTT	CASSLGLGGTGELFF
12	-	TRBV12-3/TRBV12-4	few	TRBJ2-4	TGTGCCAGCAGTACCCGACTATCATTTCAGTACTTC	CASSTRLSFQYF
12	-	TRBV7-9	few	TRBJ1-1	TGTGCCAGCAGCCCAGATAACACTGAAGCTTTCTTT	CASSPDNTEAFF
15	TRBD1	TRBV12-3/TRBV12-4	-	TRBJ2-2	TGTGCCAGCAGCAAGACAGGGGTGAACACCGGGGAGCTGTTTTTT	CASSKTGVNTGELFF
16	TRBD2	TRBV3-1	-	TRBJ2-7	TGTGCCAGCAGCCGAGCCGGGACTAGCGGGAGTTACGAGCAGTACTTC	CASSRAGTSGSYEQYF
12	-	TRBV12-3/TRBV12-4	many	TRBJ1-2	TGTGCCAGCAGTTTATCTAACTATGGCTACACCTTC	CASSLSNYGYTF
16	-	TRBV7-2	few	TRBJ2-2	TGTGCCAGCAGACCCCGGGGGCTCGCGAACACCGGGGAGCTGTTTTTT	CASRPRGLANTGELFF
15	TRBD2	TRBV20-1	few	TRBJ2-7	TGCAGTGCTAGATCTAGACTAGCGGGTACCTACGAGCAGTACTTC	CSARSRLAGTYEQYF
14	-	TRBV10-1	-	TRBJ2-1	TGCGCCAGCAGTGATTCCGGGACCATCAGTGAGCAGTTCTTC	CASSDSGTISEQFF
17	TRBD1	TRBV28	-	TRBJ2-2	TGTGCCAGCAGTCCAGGGGTACAGGGGGCAAGTATCGGGGAGCTGTTTTTT	CASSPGVQGASIGELFF
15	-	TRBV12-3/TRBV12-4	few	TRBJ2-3	TGTGCCAGCAGTTTTATGGGGGGTGGGACAGATACGCAGTATTTT	CASSFMGGGTDTQYF
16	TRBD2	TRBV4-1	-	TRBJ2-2	TGCGCCAGCAGCCGGGGACTAGCATTCCCCACCGGGGAGCTGTTTTTT	CASSRGLAFPTGELFF
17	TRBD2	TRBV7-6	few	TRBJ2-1	TGTGCCAGCAGCTTAGTAGGTAGCGGGGGGAAAAGAGTTGAGCAGTTCTTC	CASSLVGSGGKRVEQFF
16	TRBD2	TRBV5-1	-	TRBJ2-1	TGCGCCAGCAGCTTGGGTGGGACTAGCGGGGTTGGTGAGCAGTTCTTC	CASSLGGTSGVGEQFF
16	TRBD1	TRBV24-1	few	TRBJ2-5	TGTGCCACCAGTGATCCTCCAGGGGGCCGGGAGGAGACCCAGTACTTC	CATSDPPGGREETQYF
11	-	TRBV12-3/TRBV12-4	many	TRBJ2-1	TGTGCCAGCAGCTCCTACAATGAGCAGTTCTTC	CASSSYNEQFF